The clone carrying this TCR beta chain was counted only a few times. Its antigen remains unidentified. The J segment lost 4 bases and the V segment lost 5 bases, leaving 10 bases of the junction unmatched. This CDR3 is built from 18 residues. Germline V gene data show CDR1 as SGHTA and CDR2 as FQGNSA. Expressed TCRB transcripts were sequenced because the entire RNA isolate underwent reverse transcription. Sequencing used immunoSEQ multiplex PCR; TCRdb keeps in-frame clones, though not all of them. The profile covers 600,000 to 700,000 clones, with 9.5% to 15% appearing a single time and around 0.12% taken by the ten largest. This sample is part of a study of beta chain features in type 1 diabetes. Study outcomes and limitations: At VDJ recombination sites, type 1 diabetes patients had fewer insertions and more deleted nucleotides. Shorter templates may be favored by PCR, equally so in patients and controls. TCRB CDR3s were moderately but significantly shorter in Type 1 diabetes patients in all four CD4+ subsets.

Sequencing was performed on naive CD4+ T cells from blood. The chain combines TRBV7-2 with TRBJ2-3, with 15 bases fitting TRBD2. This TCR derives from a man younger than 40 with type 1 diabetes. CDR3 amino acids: CASSLPGLAGGRADTQYF. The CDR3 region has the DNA TGTGCCAGCAGCCTCCCGGGACTAGCGGGGGGCCGGGCAGATACGCAGTATTTT.